The 21 T cell receptor beta chains below come from one sample, sequenced in a study of vaccination and CD4 T cells after COVID-19. Indicated treatment: approximately nine-day PBMC culture with coronavirus spike peptide pools or control peptides (ViraFEST assay). Investigators obtained the unexposed donor's CD4+ T cells before the COVID-19 pandemic (2011-2018). With the Oncomine TCR Beta short-read assay, DNA from cultured CD4+ T cells was sequenced. Each CDR3 protein is one row after TCRdb ran MiXCR on the PCR reads. The sample has a few thousand distinct CDR3 sequences; approximately 25% are singletons. Their antigen targets remain unknown. The sample comprised CD4+ T cells from blood, cultured in vitro. All receptors derive from a human donor in good health.

Details on this clonotype: An end of the junction does not agree with germline; a read error may underlie this. The chain carries TRBV2 and TRBJ2-7, with D perhaps matching TRBD2 (5 bases). Looked up from germline, CDR1 is SNHLY and CDR2 is FYNNEI. The CDR3 consists of 11 residues. CDR3: CASEYSGRLNF. The CDR3 DNA is TGTGCCAGCGAATATTCTGGGAGATTGAACTTC.

This clonotype rates as medium-sized. The rearrangement joins TRBV2 to TRBJ1-5, with a possible D match to TRBD1 (5 bases). Trimming took 6 bases from V and 6 from J, leaving 15 bases between them. The CDR3 is 14 residues long. Germline assignment: CDR1 SNHLY and CDR2 FYNNEI. The CDR3 reads CASSATGGTQPQHF. As DNA, the CDR3 is TGTGCCAGCAGCGCTACAGGTGGGACTCAGCCCCAGCATTTT.

The chain uses TRBV6-2 or TRBV6-3 and TRBJ2-1; 12 bases map to TRBD1. Looked up from germline, CDR1 is MNHEY and CDR2 is SVGEGT. Trimming removed 5 bases from V and 7 bases from J; junction bases left unmatched: 3. The CDR3 is 14 residues long. CDR3 sequence: CASSRDRGQNEQFF. CDR3 bases: TGTGCCAGCAGTAGGGACAGGGGGCAAAATGAGCAGTTCTTC.

The V gene is TRBV30, the J gene TRBJ2-3; 7 bases match TRBD2. The germline V gene encodes CDR1 GTSNPN and CDR2 SVGIG (reference sequence). J gave up 6 bases and V 5 bases, and 11 bases lay outside the gene matches. This CDR3 spans 14 amino acids. CDR3 bases: TGTGCCTGGGGGAGGGGCGGGAGTGCGGATACGCAGTATTTT. It translates to CAWGRGGSADTQYF.

V is TRBV30 and J is TRBJ2-5, with D possibly TRBD2 on 6 matching bases. Germline V gives CDR1 GTSNPN, CDR2 SVGIG (reference sequence). The V gene lost 8 bases and the J gene lost 2 bases, with 18 bases spanning the gap. The CDR3 totals 14 residues. CDR3 loop: CAGAPGLVQETQYF. The CDR3 coding sequence is TGTGCCGGAGCCCCGGGACTTGTGCAAGAGACCCAGTACTTC.

This chain joins TRBV24-1 and TRBJ2-1, with 8 nucleotides matching TRBD2. There are 16 residues in the CDR3. Trimming cost V 4 bases and J 4 bases; bases outside gene matches: 8. CDR1 is KGHDR and CDR2 is SFDVKD in the germline V gene. The CDR3 DNA reads as TGTGCCACCAGTGAGGCTAGCGGGCGATCATACAATGAGCAGTTCTTC. Protein: CATSEASGRSYNEQFF.

V usage is TRBV29-1 and J usage is TRBJ2-5; tentatively, D is TRBD1 or TRBD2 (5 bases each). Germline CDR1 SQVTM, CDR2 ANQGSEA. V was shortened by 8 bases and J by 6 bases, with 13 bases between the two germline ends. CDR3 length: 11 amino acids. The CDR3 reads CSSGRRQTQYF. Here the CDR3 DNA reads TGCAGCTCGGGACGGCGGCAGACCCAGTACTTC.

This clonotype has only a few counts. This chain joins TRBV5-3 and TRBJ1-2, with 7 bases matching TRBD1. TRBV5-3 is an ORF, with its function uncertain. This CDR3 has 13 residues. With 3 bases clipped from V and 7 bases from J, the junction kept 6 bases outside the gene matches. CDR3 loop: CARSSGTEIGYTF. CDR3 DNA sequence: TGTGCCAGAAGCTCAGGGACAGAAATTGGCTACACCTTC.

This clonotype has just a few counts. The chain has TRBV7-8 and TRBJ1-3; a weak D match, TRBD1 (5 bases). Trimming left V 5 bases short and J 0 bases short, with 8 bases between. Germline V lookup: CDR1 SGHVS, CDR2 FQNEAQ. The CDR3 is 14 amino acids. CDR3 nucleotide sequence: TGTGCCAGCAGCCCAGGGTTCTCTGGAAACACCATATATTTT. Translation gives CASSPGFSGNTIYF.

In DNA, the CDR3 is TGTGCCAGCAGCCCCCGGTGGAACACCATATATTTT. Translating it yields CASSPRWNTIYF. The chain employs TRBV28 and TRBJ1-3, with D unresolved. CDR3 length: 12 amino acids. Germline assignment: CDR1 MDHEN and CDR2 SYDVKM. The V end lost 6 bases, the J end lost 7 bases, and 10 bases lay between the germline ends.

Only a few counts were recorded for this clonotype. This chain links TRBV20-1 with TRBJ1-2; a weak D match, TRBD1 (6 bases). The CDR3 contains 14 residues. Germline CDR1 and CDR2: DFQATT and SNEGSKA (reference sequence). V was trimmed by 5 bases and J by 2 bases, leaving 15 bases between them. CDR3 nucleotides: TGCAGTGCTGGGGGCCGCGGGGTCAACTATGGCTACACCTTC. Its protein product is CSAGGRGVNYGYTF.

This clonotype appeared a few times. The rearrangement links TRBV7-2 to TRBJ2-1; 10 bases line up with TRBD2. This CDR3 has 14 residues. CDR1 is SGHTA and CDR2 is FQGNSA in the germline V gene. Germline trimming cut 5 bases from V and 5 bases from J; bases unmatched to any gene: 3. The chain's CDR3 is CASSLSGGNNEQFF. CDR3 bases: TGTGCCAGCAGCCTTAGCGGGGGGAACAATGAGCAGTTCTTC. The whole variable domain, filled in from reference TRBV7-2 and TRBJ2-1, reads GAGVSQSPSNKVTEKGKDVELRCDPISGHTALYWYRQSLGQGLEFLIYFQGNSAPDKSGLPSDRFSAERTGGSVSTLTIQRTQQEDSAVYLCASSLSGGNNEQFFGPGTRLTVL.

Details on this clonotype: Because the CDR3 is missing its conserved closing phenylalanine or tryptophan, this is likely a read error. J is TRBJ2-3 and V is TRBV20-1; 7 bases are shared with TRBD2. Per the germline V gene, CDR1 is DFQATT and CDR2 is SNEGSKA (reference sequence). J lost 3 bases, V lost 3 bases, and 9 bases had no gene match. The CDR3 length is 15 residues. CDR3 region: CSASRRGRRTDTQYL. The DNA for the CDR3 is TGCAGTGCTAGCCGGCGCGGGAGACGGACAGATACGCAGTATCTT.

The chain employs TRBV20-1 and TRBJ1-2; 10 nucleotides line up with TRBD1. This CDR3 contains 15 residues. The germline V gene has CDR1 DFQATT and CDR2 SNEGSKA (reference sequence). Germline trimming cut 3 bases from V and 2 bases from J; bases unmatched to any gene: 6. The CDR3 region is CSASVRQGANYGYTF. The CDR3 DNA sequence: TGCAGTGCTAGTGTACGACAGGGGGCAAACTATGGCTACACCTTC.

This clonotype was seen only a few times. The V call is TRBV28, the J call TRBJ2-2; no reliable D call. The CDR3 contains 16 residues. The V end was cut by 3 bases, the J end by 6 bases, with 17 bases between. Germline CDR1 reads MDHEN; CDR2 reads SYDVKM. The CDR3 DNA follows: TGTGCCAGCAGTTTTGCGAGTGGCAGACCTTCCGGGGAGCTGTTTTTT. Amino acid sequence: CASSFASGRPSGELFF.

This clonotype has only a few counts. This chain connects TRBV7-9 to TRBJ2-2; no definite D call. The CDR3 is 15 amino acids. The V gene lost 5 bases and the J gene lost 6 bases, with 16 bases spanning the gap. The germline V gene encodes CDR1 SEHNR and CDR2 FQNEAQ (reference sequence). In DNA, the CDR3 is TGTGCCAGCAGCCGGATGCTGGGGATCCCCGGGGAGCTGTTTTTT. Residues: CASSRMLGIPGELFF.

This rearrangement joins TRBV19 to TRBJ1-1; tentatively, D is TRBD1 (6 bases). The germline CDR1 and CDR2 sequences are LNHDA and SQIVND (reference sequence). This CDR3 region has 13 residues. Trimming cost V 4 bases and J 5 bases, with 11 bases left between them. The CDR3 DNA follows: TGTGCCAGTAGTACTGGGGGCAGGACTGAAGCTTTCTTT. Translated: CASSTGGRTEAFF. Variable domain in full (rest from reference TRBV19 and TRBJ1-1): DGGITQSPKYLFRKEGQNVTLSCEQNLNHDAMYWYRQDPGQGLRLIYYSQIVNDFQKGDIAEGYSVSREKKESFPLTVTSAQKNPTAFYLCASSTGGRTEAFFGQGTRLTVV.

J is TRBJ1-4 and V is TRBV6-4; D is uncertain. Trimming took off 3 bases at V and 0 bases at J, with 8 bases between the two ends. The V gene's germline CDR1 is MRHNA and CDR2 SNTAGT. The CDR3 runs 15 residues. This CDR3 reads CASSERHATNEKLFF. The CDR3 DNA sequence: TGTGCCAGCAGTGAACGGCACGCAACTAATGAAAAACTGTTTTTT.

This clonotype showed up just a few times. The V gene is TRBV2, the J gene TRBJ2-3; D is possibly TRBD2 (5 bases). This CDR3 region has 14 residues. The V gene lost 6 bases and the J gene lost 2 bases, with 12 bases spanning the gap. Germline loops: CDR1 SNHLY, CDR2 FYNNEI. The CDR3 nucleotides are TGTGCCAGCAGCCGGGGAGATGCCACAGATACGCAGTATTTT. This sequence encodes CASSRGDATDTQYF.

This clonotype was counted between two and nine times. The chain has TRBV5-4 and TRBJ1-1; TRBD1 is a possible D gene (6 bases). The germline V gene encodes CDR1 SGHNT and CDR2 YYREEE (reference sequence). The V and J ends lost 8 bases and 3 bases respectively, with 17 bases between them. CDR3 size: 14 residues. The CDR3 DNA reads TGTGCCAGTACCCGAGGGGGGGGGGACACTGAAGCTTTCTTT. It yields the protein CASTRGGGDTEAFF.

Sample share makes this clonotype medium-sized. CDR3 nucleotide sequence: TGTGCCATCAGTGAGGAGGCGCACATTCAGTACTTC. Protein product: CAISEEAHIQYF. The rearrangement links TRBV10-3 to TRBJ2-4; unclear D gene. CDR3 length equals 12 residues. Between the trimmed V and J ends, which lost 2 bases and 8 bases, there was a span of 7 bases. The germline V gene encodes CDR1 ENHRY and CDR2 SYGVKD.